These T cell receptor beta chains were read from a single sample in a study of blood T cell repertoires in COVID-19. The table came from immunoSEQ multiplex PCR; TCRdb's copy has only in-frame clones and leaves some out. The table has 310,000 or so clones, about 83% seen once. Material: PBMCs or T cells enriched from blood (not recorded which). The origin of the receptors is a woman aged 40-49 years who had recovered from COVID-19. Both conserved end residues are part of each CDR3. Fields, in order: J gene, D gene, V gene, clone size, CDR3 protein, CDR3 DNA. The D gene is left open where the match is weak. Clone size is not always given. Where it is, it says once, few, many or a class for expanded clones.

TRBJ1-6 - TRBV7-3 - CASSLSGVNSPLHF TGTGCCAGCAGCTTATCGGGGGTTAACTCACCCCTCCACTTT
TRBJ2-1 TRBD1 TRBV28 - CASREQGGSGQFF TGTGCCAGCAGGGAACAGGGGGGTAGTGGGCAGTTCTTC
TRBJ2-7 TRBD1 TRBV5-1 once CASSLPGTGIEQYF TGCGCCAGCAGCTTGCCCGGGACAGGGATCGAGCAGTACTTC
TRBJ1-1 TRBD1 TRBV10-2 - CASSEMGTGNTEAFF TGCGCCAGCAGCGAAATGGGGACAGGGAACACTGAAGCTTTCTTT
TRBJ1-2 - TRBV28 - CASRLSLRGSGYTF TGTGCCTCCCGGCTCTCGCTCAGGGGTAGCGGCTACACCTTC
TRBJ2-3 - TRBV11-2 - CASSFGGAGVADTQYF TGTGCCAGCAGCTTTGGGGGCGCGGGAGTGGCAGATACGCAGTATTTT
TRBJ2-1 - TRBV18 - CASSPGSGRVYNEQFF TGTGCCAGCTCACCGGGCTCGGGCAGGGTCTACAATGAGCAGTTCTTC
TRBJ1-2 - TRBV7-9 once CASSLDSHDGYTF TGTGCCAGCAGCTTGGACAGCCATGATGGCTACACCTTC
TRBJ2-1 TRBD2 TRBV7-6 - CASSLGGLAGNNEQFF TGTGCCAGCAGCTTAGGCGGACTAGCAGGGAACAATGAGCAGTTCTTC
TRBJ2-2 TRBD1 TRBV30 - CAWDPGTGGDAGELFF TGTGCCTGGGACCCAGGGACAGGGGGCGATGCCGGGGAGCTGTTTTTT
TRBJ1-1 - TRBV7-2 - CASSYQRWPGAFF TGTGCCAGCAGCTACCAGAGATGGCCGGGAGCTTTCTTT
TRBJ2-5 TRBD1 TRBV10-3 - CAISPGQGAGETQYF TGTGCCATCAGTCCGGGACAGGGGGCGGGGGAGACCCAGTACTTC
TRBJ2-1 - TRBV19 - CASISSAASVNEQFF TGTGCCAGTATAAGTAGCGCGGCGTCCGTCAATGAGCAGTTCTTC
TRBJ2-2 TRBD1 TRBV19 - CASRPGGPGTGELFF TGTGCCAGTAGACCAGGGGGTCCGGGGACCGGGGAGCTGTTTTTT
TRBJ1-5 TRBD1 TRBV2 - CASSPYRGQRQPQHF TGTGCCAGCAGCCCCTACAGGGGGCAACGGCAGCCCCAGCATTTT